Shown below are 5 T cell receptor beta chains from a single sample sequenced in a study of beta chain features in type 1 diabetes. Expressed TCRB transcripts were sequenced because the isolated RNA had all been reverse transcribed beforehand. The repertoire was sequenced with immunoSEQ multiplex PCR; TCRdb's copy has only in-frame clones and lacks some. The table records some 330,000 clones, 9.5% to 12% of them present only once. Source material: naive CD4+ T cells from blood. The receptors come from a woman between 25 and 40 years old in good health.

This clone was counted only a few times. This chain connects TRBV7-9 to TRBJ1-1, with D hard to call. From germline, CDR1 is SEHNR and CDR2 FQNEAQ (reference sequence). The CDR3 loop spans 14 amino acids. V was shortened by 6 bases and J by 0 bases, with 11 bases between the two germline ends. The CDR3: CASSEANLNTEAFF. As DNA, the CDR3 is TGTGCCAGCAGTGAAGCCAACTTGAACACTGAAGCTTTCTTT.

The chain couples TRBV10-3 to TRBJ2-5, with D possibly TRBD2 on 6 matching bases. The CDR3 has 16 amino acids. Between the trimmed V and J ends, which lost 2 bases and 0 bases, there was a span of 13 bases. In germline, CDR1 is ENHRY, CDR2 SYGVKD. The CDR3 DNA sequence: TGTGCCATCAGTGAGCGGGGGACCTGGGACCAAGAGACCCAGTACTTC. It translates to CAISERGTWDQETQYF.

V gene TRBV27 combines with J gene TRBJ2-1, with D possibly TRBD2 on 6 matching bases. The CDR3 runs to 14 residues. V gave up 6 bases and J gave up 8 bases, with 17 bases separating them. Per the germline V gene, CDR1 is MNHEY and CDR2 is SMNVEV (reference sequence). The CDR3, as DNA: TGTGCCAGCAGGCGGCTAGCGACGGGGGATGAGCAGTTCTTC. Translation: CASRRLATGDEQFF.

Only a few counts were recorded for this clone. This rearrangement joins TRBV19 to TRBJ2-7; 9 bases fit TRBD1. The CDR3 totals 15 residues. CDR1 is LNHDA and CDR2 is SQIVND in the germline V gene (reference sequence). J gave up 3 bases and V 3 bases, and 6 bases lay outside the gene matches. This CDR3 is CASSIPGQGRYEQYF. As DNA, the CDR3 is TGTGCCAGTAGTATCCCGGGACAGGGACGCTACGAGCAGTACTTC.

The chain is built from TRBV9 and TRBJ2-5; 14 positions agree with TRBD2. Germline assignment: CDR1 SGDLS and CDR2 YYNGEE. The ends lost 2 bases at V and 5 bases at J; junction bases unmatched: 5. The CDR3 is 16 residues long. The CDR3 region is CASSVGTSGSWETQYF. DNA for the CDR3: TGTGCCAGCAGCGTTGGGACTAGCGGGAGCTGGGAGACCCAGTACTTC.